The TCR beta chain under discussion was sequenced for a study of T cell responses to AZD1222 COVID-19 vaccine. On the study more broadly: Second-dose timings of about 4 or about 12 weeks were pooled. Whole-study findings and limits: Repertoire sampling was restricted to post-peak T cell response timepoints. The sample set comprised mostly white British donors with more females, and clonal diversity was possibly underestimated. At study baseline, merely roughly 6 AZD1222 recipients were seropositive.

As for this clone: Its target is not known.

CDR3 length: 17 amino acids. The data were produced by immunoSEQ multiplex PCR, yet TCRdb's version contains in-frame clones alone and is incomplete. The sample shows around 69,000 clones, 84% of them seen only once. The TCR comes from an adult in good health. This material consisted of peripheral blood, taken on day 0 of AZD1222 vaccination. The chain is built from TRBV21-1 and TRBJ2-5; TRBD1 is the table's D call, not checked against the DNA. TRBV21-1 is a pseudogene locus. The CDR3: CASSKRTGQVRQETQYF. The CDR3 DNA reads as TGTGCCAGCAGCAAAAGGACGGGACAGGTTCGTCAAGAGACCCAGTACTTC.